These T cell receptor beta chains were read from a single sample in a study of OX40 agonist ivuxolimab in advanced cancers. The assay was immunoSEQ multiplex PCR, and TCRdb's table has in-frame clones only and misses some. The sample includes over 40,000 clones, approximately 83% of them seen just once. This specimen was CD4+ or CD8+ T cells sorted from blood, taken in a trial of the OX40 agonist ivuxolimab. All receptors come from an adult with an advanced solid tumor such as melanoma, head and neck, liver or kidney cancer. The CDR3 runs from the conserved cysteine through the conserved F or W. D genes are given only for firm matches. The listing skips clone size in some rows; elsewhere it reads once, few, many or a size class.

>.|TRBJ1-2|.|TRBV7-2
CASSFPGSNYGYTF
TGTGCCAGCAGCTTCCCGGGATCTAACTATGGCTACACCTTC
>.|TRBJ2-5|.|TRBV5-1
CASSPRGLGETQYF
TGCGCCAGCAGCCCTCGCGGTTTGGGAGAGACCCAGTACTTC
>.|TRBJ2-5|.|TRBV30
CAWSTRGGRETQYF
TGTGCCTGGAGTACCAGGGGCGGACGGGAGACCCAGTACTTC
>.|TRBJ1-4|TRBD1|TRBV7-8
CASSLGQGIFF
TGTGCCAGCAGCTTAGGACAGGGAATATTTTTT
>.|TRBJ1-1|TRBD1|TRBV5-8
CASSLTGVNTEAFF
TGTGCCAGCAGCTTAACAGGGGTGAACACTGAAGCTTTCTTT
>.|TRBJ1-1|.|TRBV19
CATWTNMNTEAFF
TGTGCCACCTGGACCAATATGAACACTGAAGCTTTCTTT
>.|TRBJ2-1|.|TRBV5-3
CARSMRTTRNEQFF
TGTGCCAGAAGCATGAGGACGACTCGCAATGAGCAGTTCTTC
>few|TRBJ1-2|.|TRBV4-2
CASSQDHGPSPYYGYTF
TGTGCCAGCAGCCAAGACCACGGTCCGAGCCCTTACTATGGCTACACCTTC
>few|TRBJ1-1|.|TRBV5-5
CASSLEDSGFTVNTEAFF
TGTGCCAGCAGCCTGGAGGATTCAGGGTTTACGGTGAACACTGAAGCTTTCTTT
>.|TRBJ2-7|TRBD2|TRBV27
CASSALAGATYEQYF
TGTGCCAGCAGTGCGTTAGCGGGGGCGACCTACGAGCAGTACTTC
>.|TRBJ2-7|TRBD1|TRBV10-3
CAISESRGQGQYEQYF
TGTGCCATCAGTGAGTCCAGGGGACAGGGCCAGTACGAGCAGTACTTC
>.|TRBJ1-2|.|TRBV7-2
CASSLEGSNNGYTF
TGTGCCAGCAGCTTAGAGGGATCTAATAATGGCTACACCTTC
>once|TRBJ2-7|.|TRBV6-1
CASRPRAQTYEQYF
TGTGCCAGCAGACCCCGGGCACAGACCTACGAGCAGTACTTC
>.|TRBJ1-2|TRBD1|TRBV30
CAWSARGLLGGYTF
TGTGCCTGGAGTGCGAGGGGGCTTTTGGGTGGCTACACCTTC
>.|TRBJ2-7|.|TRBV7-8
CASSLRPSGPYEQYF
TGTGCCAGCAGCTTACGACCGTCCGGCCCTTACGAGCAGTACTTC
>.|TRBJ2-1|TRBD2|TRBV4-1
CASSQGLLRRASGAGEQFF
TGCGCCAGCAGCCAAGGGCTTTTACGGAGGGCTAGCGGGGCCGGTGAGCAGTTCTTC
>.|TRBJ1-4|.|TRBV27
CASSSNEKLFF
TGTGCCAGCAGTTCTAATGAAAAACTGTTTTTT
>.|TRBJ1-2|.|TRBV2
CASSGLGGGSYTF
TGTGCCAGCAGTGGTCTAGGGGGGGGATCCTACACCTTC
>.|TRBJ2-1|.|TRBV9
CASSVVPSSYNEQFF
TGTGCCAGCAGCGTAGTGCCTAGCTCCTACAATGAGCAGTTCTTC
>.|TRBJ2-3|.|TRBV6-6
CASSYHQGQDTQYF
TGTGCCAGCAGTTACCACCAGGGCCAAGATACGCAGTATTTT
>.|TRBJ1-5|.|TRBV6-1
CASRAWNNQPQHF
TGTGCCAGCCGGGCCTGGAACAATCAGCCCCAGCATTTT
>.|TRBJ1-1|.|TRBV30
CAWSVHRATEAFF
TGTGCCTGGAGTGTACACAGGGCCACTGAAGCTTTCTTT
>.|TRBJ2-7|TRBD2|TRBV14
CASSHLGGEAYEQYF
TGTGCCAGCAGCCATTTGGGGGGGGAGGCCTACGAGCAGTACTTC
>few|TRBJ2-5|.|TRBV14
CASSQQGRETQYF
TGTGCCAGCAGCCAACAGGGCAGGGAGACCCAGTACTTC
>.|TRBJ1-6|.|TRBV5-4
CASRSLGVVDSPLHF
TGTGCCAGCAGGTCCCTAGGGGTCGTGGATTCACCCCTCCACTTT
>.|TRBJ2-3|TRBD2|TRBV5-4
CAGGVDSDTQYF
TGTGCCGGGGGGGTGGACTCTGATACGCAGTATTTT
>.|TRBJ2-5|.|TRBV7-2
CASSPRTGREETQYF
TGTGCCAGCAGCCCTCGGACAGGGAGGGAAGAGACCCAGTACTTC
>few|TRBJ1-1|TRBD1|TRBV7-9
CASRLPFRTGGPGAEAFF
TGTGCCAGCAGACTCCCTTTTCGGACAGGGGGCCCAGGCGCTGAAGCTTTCTTT
>.|TRBJ1-3|.|TRBV28
CASSPTHSRRNTIYF
TGTGCCAGCAGTCCCACCCACAGTCGTCGGAACACCATATATTTT
>.|TRBJ1-4|TRBD1|TRBV5-1
CASSLEGDRYLFF
TGCGCCAGCAGCTTGGAGGGGGACAGGTACCTGTTTTTT
>.|TRBJ1-4|TRBD1|TRBV29-1
CSVDKAGGGEKLFF
TGCAGCGTTGATAAGGCAGGGGGTGGTGAAAAACTGTTTTTT
>.|TRBJ2-7|.|TRBV5-4
CASSFSRSYEQYF
TGTGCCAGCAGCTTTAGCAGGTCCTACGAGCAGTACTTC
>.|TRBJ2-4|TRBD2|TRBV10-2
CASRLAGENIQYF
TGCGCCAGCCGACTAGCGGGGGAAAACATTCAGTACTTC